This TCR beta chain stems from a study of shared clonotypes between healthy human individuals. The repertoire was sequenced with immunoSEQ multiplex PCR; TCRdb's copy has only in-frame clones and lacks some. The profile shows 2 million to 2.5 million clones, more than 85% of them singletons. This clone was recorded once. Other DNA sequences in the same sample also yield this CDR3. This CDR3 spans 14 amino acids. Germline values: CDR1 MDHEN, CDR2 SYDVKM. V gave up 2 bases and J gave up 2 bases; unmatched junction bases: 1. The genes are TRBV28 and TRBJ1-2; 8 bases match TRBD1. This TCR came from a man aged 18-30 years in good health. Some clones in this sample may be carry-over from other donors' samples. The source material was naive CD4+ T cells from PBMCs. The subset: CD45RA+ positively selected. DNA of the CDR3: TGTGCCAGCAGTTTACAGGGGGCAAACTATGGCTACACCTTC. Translation gives CASSLQGANYGYTF.